Listed below are T cell receptor beta chains from one sample, sequenced in a study of blood T cell repertoires in COVID-19. The method was immunoSEQ multiplex PCR; TCRdb's version includes in-frame clones alone and lacks a portion of them. This sample has 70,000 to 90,000 clones, with around 86% found just once. The sample consisted of peripheral blood. Every receptor here comes from a man in his forties or fifties with active COVID-19. Each CDR3 is given with its conserved first and last residue. The D gene is left open where the match is weak. Clone size is given for some rows only: seen once, a few or many times, or a class if the clone is expanded.

NA,TRBJ2-7,TRBV21-1,NA,15,TGTGCCAGCAGCGCTTACCGGGACAGGGGGGACGAGCAGTACTTC,CASSAYRDRGDEQYF
NA,TRBJ1-1,TRBV7-2,NA,13,TGTGCCAGCCTGATGGGGGGGGACACTGAAGCTTTCTTT,CASLMGGDTEAFF
TRBD1,TRBJ2-7,TRBV7-9,NA,16,TGTGCCAGCAGCCCTGGGACAGCTTGGAGCTCCTACGAGCAGTACTTC,CASSPGTAWSSYEQYF
NA,TRBJ2-2,TRBV24-1,NA,15,TGTGCCACCAGTGATACGACAGCCTTCACCGGGGAGCTGTTTTTT,CATSDTTAFTGELFF
NA,TRBJ2-1,TRBV5-1,NA,13,TGCGCCAGCAGCTTGTCTGGACACCCCGGGCAGTTCTTC,CASSLSGHPGQFF
NA,TRBJ1-6,TRBV7-2,NA,16,TGTGCCAGCAGCCCGCAGGCGCCCTCCTATAATTCACCCCTCCACTTT,CASSPQAPSYNSPLHF
TRBD1,TRBJ1-2,TRBV7-9,once,15,TGTGCCAGCAGCTTAGCCGGACAGGGAGGTGGTGGCTACACCTTC,CASSLAGQGGGGYTF
NA,TRBJ2-2,TRBV5-1,NA,15,TGCGCCAGCAGCTTTACGGGACAGAACACCGGGGAGCTGTTTTTT,CASSFTGQNTGELFF
TRBD1,TRBJ2-3,TRBV19,NA,15,TGTGCCAGTAGTATGAGGCAGGGGGCGGAAGATACGCAGTATTTT,CASSMRQGAEDTQYF
TRBD1,TRBJ2-5,TRBV27,NA,10,TGTGCCAGCAGTATTGACAGGGGGTACTTC,CASSIDRGYF
NA,TRBJ1-2,TRBV28,NA,13,TGTGCCAGCACCTATCTAGGGGGGGATGGCTACACCTTC,CASTYLGGDGYTF
NA,TRBJ1-4,TRBV4-2,NA,15,TGTGCCAGCAGCCAACTAGGGGACTCTGGGGGAAAACTGTTTTTT,CASSQLGDSGGKLFF
TRBD1,TRBJ1-2,TRBV24-1,NA,14,TGTGCCACCAGTGATGAGGGGGCGTTCGGAGGCTACACCTTC,CATSDEGAFGGYTF
TRBD2,TRBJ2-2,TRBV7-6,NA,15,TGTGCCAGCAGCTTAAGCGGGGGAATCACCGGGGAGCTGTTTTTT,CASSLSGGITGELFF
TRBD2,TRBJ2-1,TRBV24-1,few,13,TGTGCCACCCAAGCGGGAGGCTACAATGAGCAGTTCTTC,CATQAGGYNEQFF
NA,TRBJ1-6,TRBV4-3,NA,13,TGCGCCAGCAGCCAAACACAGAATTCACCCCTCCACTTT,CASSQTQNSPLHF
NA,TRBJ1-1,TRBV5-1,NA,16,TGCGCCAGCAGCTTGGCCGAAGGGGGGGCCGAGCTTGAAGCTTTCTTT,CASSLAEGGAELEAFF